The next 31 T cell receptor beta chains were all read from a single sample in a study of blood T cell repertoires in COVID-19. Profiling relied on immunoSEQ multiplex PCR, and the TCRdb table lists in-frame clones only, not all of them. The data show under 30,000 clones, 75% to 90% seen once. The sample was peripheral blood. Receptors originate from a man older than 75 with acute or convalescent COVID-19.

This clone occurred once. The chain employs TRBV5-6 and TRBJ2-2; D unclear. Per germline, CDR1 SGHDT and CDR2 YYEEEE. The CDR3 length is 14 residues. The ends were cut back, 4 bases at V and 1 base at J, with 8 bases in the middle. The chain's CDR3 is CASSVRLNTGELFF. In DNA form, the CDR3 reads TGTGCCAGCAGCGTAAGACTGAACACCGGGGAGCTGTTTTTT.

The CDR3 DNA reads as TGCGCCAGCACTACTCGGACAGGCACTAATGAAAAACTGTTTTTT. Translating gives CASTTRTGTNEKLFF. The V gene is TRBV5-1, the J gene TRBJ1-4; 7 nucleotides match TRBD1. Germline V CDR1 and CDR2: SGHRS, YFSETQ. This CDR3 region has 15 residues. Trimming took 6 bases from V and 2 from J; bases not matched to a gene: 7.

This chain joins TRBV6-6 and TRBJ1-1; D perhaps matches TRBD1 (5 bases). From germline, CDR1 is MNHNY and CDR2 SVGAGI (reference sequence). Trimming stripped 5 bases from V and 5 bases from J, with 12 bases between. CDR3 length equals 13 residues. The CDR3 loop is CASSLPPGTEAFF. The CDR3 DNA sequence: TGTGCCAGCAGTCTCCCCCCAGGGACTGAAGCTTTCTTT.

The V gene is TRBV4-1, the J gene TRBJ2-3; D remains unclear. The germline V gene encodes CDR1 MGHRA and CDR2 YSYEKL. The CDR3 contains 13 residues. V dropped 5 bases and J dropped 0 bases, with 6 bases sitting between them. CDR3 loop: CASSLYSTDTQYF. The CDR3 DNA sequence: TGCGCCAGCAGCTTGTATAGCACAGATACGCAGTATTTT.

The chain uses TRBV3-1 (or the pseudogene TRBV3-2) and TRBJ1-2, with no clear D. The germline V gene has CDR1 LGHDT and CDR2 YNNKEL (reference sequence). Trimming cost V 0 bases and J 11 bases, with 16 bases left between them. The CDR3 contains 14 residues. The CDR3 spells CASSQDSARGSYTF. CDR3 nucleotide sequence: TGTGCCAGCAGCCAAGATTCTGCACGGGGTTCTTACACCTTC.

The CDR3 loop reads CASSEFDIKNTEAFF. The DNA of the CDR3 is TGTGCCAGCAGTGAATTCGACATTAAGAACACTGAAGCTTTCTTT. This rearrangement joins TRBV25-1 to TRBJ1-1; unclear D gene. V was clipped by 1 base and J by 1 base, with 10 bases between them. This CDR3 is 15 amino acids long. Germline V gene lookup returns CDR1 MGHDK and CDR2 SYGVNS.

This chain links TRBV29-1 with TRBJ1-3, with 8 bases lining up with TRBD1. With 6 bases clipped from V and 3 bases from J, the junction kept 13 bases outside the gene matches. CDR3 length: 16 amino acids. Germline loops: CDR1 SQVTM, CDR2 ANQGSEA. The DNA of the CDR3 is TGCAGCGTCTCCAGGGGGCAGGGGGCTGTTGGAAACACCATATATTTT. As protein: CSVSRGQGAVGNTIYF. The variable domain in full, with the rest retrieved from reference TRBV29-1 and TRBJ1-3, is SAVISQKPSRDICQRGTSLTIQCQVDSQVTMMFWYRQQPGQSLTLIATANQGSEATYESGFVIDKFPISRPNLTFSTLTVSNMSPEDSSIYLCSVSRGQGAVGNTIYFGEGSWLTVV.

The V and J genes are TRBV11-2 and TRBJ2-3, with D possibly being TRBD1 (6 bases). With 0 bases removed from V and 2 bases from J, the gap between germline ends came to 12 bases. This CDR3 contains 16 residues. The germline V gene has CDR1 SGHAT and CDR2 FQNNGV. The CDR3 here is CASSLERRGHTDTQYF. As DNA, the CDR3 is TGTGCCAGCAGCTTAGAAAGACGGGGACACACAGATACGCAGTATTTT.

The chain employs TRBV3-1 (or the pseudogene TRBV3-2) and TRBJ1-6, with unresolved D. The V gene lost 0 bases and the J gene lost 3 bases, with 12 bases spanning the gap. Germline V gene sequence: CDR1 LGHDT, CDR2 YNNKEL (reference sequence). The CDR3 sequence is 17 residues long. The CDR3 DNA sequence: TGTGCCAGCAGCCAAGATCTTAACAGCCACTATAATTCACCCCTCCACTTT. This gives the protein CASSQDLNSHYNSPLHF.

This sequence joins TRBV29-1 and TRBJ2-5; TRBD1 matches at 7 bases. The CDR3 runs to 14 residues. V lost 7 bases and J lost 1; bases outside the gene matches: 9. Germline values: CDR1 SQVTM, CDR2 ANQGSEA. The CDR3 DNA follows: TGCAGCGCGGGGACAGTCCCCGCCCAAGAGACCCAGTACTTC. This gives the protein CSAGTVPAQETQYF. The whole variable domain, remainder taken from reference TRBV29-1 and TRBJ2-5, is SAVISQKPSRDICQRGTSLTIQCQVDSQVTMMFWYRQQPGQSLTLIATANQGSEATYESGFVIDKFPISRPNLTFSTLTVSNMSPEDSSIYLCSAGTVPAQETQYFGPGTRLLVL.

The genes are TRBV19 and TRBJ2-7, with D possibly being TRBD1 (5 bases). Germline-derived CDR1 and CDR2 are LNHDA and SQIVND (reference sequence). The CDR3 is made up of 14 amino acids. The germline V and J ends were trimmed by 6 bases and 6 bases, with 18 bases remaining between them. The CDR3 loop is CASSPRRAGPEQYF. The CDR3 coding sequence is TGTGCCAGTAGCCCACGTCGGGCAGGGCCCGAGCAGTACTTC.

The chain has TRBV6-1 and TRBJ1-6, with 8 bases matching TRBD1. This CDR3 comprises 16 residues. CDR1 is MNHNS and CDR2 is SASEGT in the germline V gene. V lost 2 bases and J lost 6; bases outside the gene matches: 6. CDR3 amino acids: CASSEPQGASNSPLHF. The CDR3 nucleotides are TGTGCCAGCAGTGAACCCCAGGGGGCGTCTAATTCACCCCTCCACTTT.

This chain joins TRBV10-1 and TRBJ2-1; 14 bases match TRBD2. Germline assignment: CDR1 WNHNN and CDR2 SYGVQD (reference sequence). The CDR3 loop spans 19 amino acids. V shed 6 bases and J 8 bases; nucleotides not matched to a gene: 18. CDR3 residues: CASSQTLTSGGAWSDEQFF. DNA of the CDR3: TGCGCCAGCAGCCAAACCCTGACTAGCGGGGGGGCCTGGTCGGATGAGCAGTTCTTC.

The genes are TRBV30 and TRBJ2-2; possible D gene TRBD2, 5 bases. The CDR3 covers 14 residues. CDR1 and CDR2 from the germline V gene are GTSNPN and SVGIG (reference sequence). V lost 7 bases to trimming and J lost 0 bases, with 12 bases between them. CDR3 sequence: CALRAFPNTGELFF. The DNA for the CDR3 is TGTGCCTTGAGGGCTTTCCCGAACACCGGGGAGCTGTTTTTT.

The J gene is TRBJ1-2, the V gene TRBV2, with D possibly being TRBD1 (6 bases). This CDR3 comprises 13 residues. Germline CDR1 and CDR2: SNHLY and FYNNEI. V lost 6 bases and J 7 bases, leaving 15 bases between the germline ends. The CDR3 nucleotides are TGTGCCAGCAGCGAACAGGGCCCTCGTGGCTACACCTTC. Translating it yields CASSEQGPRGYTF.

V and J are TRBV15 and TRBJ1-5, with TRBD1 identical over 7 bases. With V trimmed by 11 bases and J by 0 bases, 10 bases remained unmatched. CDR1 and CDR2 (germline): LNHNV, YYDKDF (reference sequence). The CDR3 contains 15 residues. The CDR3 nucleotides read TGTGCCGCTAGACCAGGGGGGCTTAGCAATCAGCCCCAGCATTTT. Amino acids: CAARPGGLSNQPQHF. Looking up the rest from reference TRBV15 and TRBJ1-5 gives the full variable domain: DAMVIQNPRYQVTQFGKPVTLSCSQTLNHNVMYWYQQKSSQAPKLLFHYYDKDFNNEADTPDNFQSRRPNTSFCFLDIRSPGLGDTAMYLCAARPGGLSNQPQHFGDGTRLSIL.

The rearrangement uses TRBV2 and TRBJ1-1; no definite D call. Trimming stripped 5 bases from V and 6 bases from J, with 7 bases between. This CDR3 has 11 residues. The germline V gene has CDR1 SNHLY and CDR2 FYNNEI. CDR3 amino acids: CASSLISEAFF. The CDR3, as DNA: TGTGCCAGCAGTTTAATATCTGAAGCTTTCTTT. The complete variable domain, with remaining parts taken from reference TRBV2 and TRBJ1-1, reads EPEVTQTPSHQVTQMGQEVILRCVPISNHLYFYWYRQILGQKVEFLVSFYNNEISEKSEIFDDQFSVERPDGSNFTLKIRSTKLEDSAMYFCASSLISEAFFGQGTRLTVV.

The chain employs TRBV9 and TRBJ2-3; 8 positions agree with TRBD2. Germline CDR1 SGDLS, CDR2 YYNGEE. The CDR3 contains 17 residues. V gave up 4 bases and J gave up 1 base; unmatched junction bases: 11. CDR3 DNA: TGTGCCAGCAGCTCCAGAGCGGGGGAGGGCGGCACAGATACGCAGTATTTT. Protein: CASSSRAGEGGTDTQYF. The complete variable domain, with remaining parts taken from reference TRBV9 and TRBJ2-3, reads DSGVTQTPKHLITATGQRVTLRCSPRSGDLSVYWYQQSLDQGLQFLIQYYNGEERAKGNILERFSAQQFPDLHSELNLSSLELGDSALYFCASSSRAGEGGTDTQYFGPGTRLTVL.

The chain links TRBV10-1 to TRBJ2-3; TRBD1 aligns across 11 bases. Unmatched junction bases numbered 8, after V lost 6 bases and J lost 3 bases. CDR1 is WNHNN and CDR2 is SYGVQD in the germline V gene (reference sequence). The CDR3 runs 16 residues. CDR3 sequence (DNA): TGCGCCAGCAGCGCCTCTGGGACAGGGGGGACAGATACGCAGTATTTT. This encodes CASSASGTGGTDTQYF.

The V gene is TRBV5-8, the J gene TRBJ1-1; the match to TRBD1 covers 7 bases. The CDR3 loop spans 16 amino acids. V lost 1 base and J lost 0; bases outside the gene matches: 6. CDR1 is SGHTS and CDR2 is YDEGEE in the germline V gene. CDR3 sequence: CASSLLGGQMNTEAFF. The CDR3 nucleotides are TGTGCCAGCAGCTTGTTAGGGGGACAGATGAACACTGAAGCTTTCTTT. Using reference TRBV5-8 and TRBJ1-1 for the parts outside the CDR3, the full variable domain is EAGVTQSPTHLIKTRGQQATLRCSPISGHTSVYWYQQALGLGLQFLLWYDEGEERNRGNFPPRFSGRQFPNYSSELNVNALELEDSALYLCASSLLGGQMNTEAFFGQGTRLTVV.

The V gene is TRBV27, the J gene TRBJ1-5; D is unresolved. The CDR3 has 14 amino acids. Looked up from germline, CDR1 is MNHEY and CDR2 is SMNVEV (reference sequence). Trimming shortened V by 2 bases and J by 3 bases, and 8 bases separated the two germline ends. The CDR3 spells CASSLNRYNQPQHF. For the CDR3, the DNA is TGTGCCAGCAGTTTAAACAGATACAATCAGCCCCAGCATTTT.

This chain links TRBV7-9 with TRBJ1-1; D remains ambiguous. V dropped 1 base and J dropped 0 bases, with 3 bases sitting between them. This CDR3 has 13 amino acids. Germline V gene lookup returns CDR1 SEHNR and CDR2 FQNEAQ (reference sequence). CDR3 sequence: CASSLDMNTEAFF. Here the CDR3 DNA reads TGTGCCAGCAGCTTAGACATGAACACTGAAGCTTTCTTT.

The chain has TRBV6-6 and TRBJ2-5, with D unclear. The V gene lost 0 bases and the J gene lost 4 bases, with 15 bases spanning the gap. Germline lookup yields CDR1 MNHNY and CDR2 SVGAGI (reference sequence). This CDR3 contains 16 residues. This chain's CDR3 is CASSYSAGPRGETQYF. CDR3 nucleotides: TGTGCCAGCAGTTACTCGGCCGGCCCAAGAGGAGAGACCCAGTACTTC.

The V gene is TRBV12-3 or TRBV12-4, the J gene TRBJ2-1; a possible D gene is TRBD1 (6 bases). The germline V and J ends were trimmed by 1 base and 13 bases, with 11 bases remaining between them. The CDR3 spans 12 residues. The CDR3 protein is CASSLEGETQFF. For the CDR3, the DNA is TGTGCCAGCAGTTTAGAGGGGGAAACTCAGTTCTTC.

The chain recombines TRBV11-2 with TRBJ1-1; TRBD1 is a possible D gene (6 bases). The CDR3 contains 16 residues. CDR1 is SGHAT, CDR2 FQNNGV, per germline. V was clipped by 5 bases and J by 0 bases, with 16 bases between them. In DNA form, the CDR3 reads TGTGCCAGCAGCATACAGGGCCGGAATATGAACACTGAAGCTTTCTTT. Amino acid sequence: CASSIQGRNMNTEAFF.

The J gene is TRBJ2-1, the V gene TRBV5-4; 7 bases line up with TRBD1. The CDR3 runs 15 residues. J gave up 4 bases and V 0 bases, and 4 bases lay outside the gene matches. The germline CDR1 and CDR2 sequences are SGHNT and YYREEE (reference sequence). CDR3 residues: CASSLGDRAYNEQFF. CDR3 in DNA: TGTGCCAGCAGCTTGGGTGACAGGGCGTACAATGAGCAGTTCTTC.

The chain employs TRBV7-2 and TRBJ1-5; D not resolved. The ends were cut back, 2 bases at V and 4 bases at J, with 6 bases in the middle. There are 13 residues in the CDR3. The germline CDR1 and CDR2 sequences are SGHTA and FQGNSA. CDR3 sequence (DNA): TGTGCCAGCAGCTTATCGGGGAATCAGCCCCAGCATTTT. Translating it yields CASSLSGNQPQHF.

This clone was recorded once. This sequence joins TRBV7-6 and TRBJ1-1, with D maybe TRBD1 (6 bases). The CDR3 totals 13 residues. Per the germline V gene, CDR1 is SGHVS and CDR2 is FNYEAQ. The V and J ends lost 3 bases and 5 bases respectively, with 10 bases between them. This CDR3 is CASSFSDRTEAFF. CDR3 in DNA: TGTGCCAGCAGCTTTTCCGACAGGACTGAAGCTTTCTTT.

The chain recombines TRBV5-1 with TRBJ2-3; possibly TRBD2 for D (6 bases). CDR1 is SGHRS and CDR2 is YFSETQ in the germline V gene. The V and J ends lost 4 bases and 8 bases respectively, with 14 bases between them. This CDR3 spans 13 amino acids. CDR3 protein: CASSRGGSGTQYF. CDR3 DNA sequence: TGCGCCAGCAGCCGGGGAGGTTCTGGTACGCAGTATTTT.

The chain is built from TRBV19 and TRBJ1-2, with D uncertain. The CDR3 contains 16 residues. The V gene lost 3 bases and the J gene lost 1 base, with 15 bases spanning the gap. Germline values: CDR1 LNHDA, CDR2 SQIVND (reference sequence). The CDR3: CASSIAPGSDNYGYTF. The CDR3 nucleotides are TGTGCCAGTAGTATCGCCCCCGGTTCCGATAACTATGGCTACACCTTC. Filled out from reference TRBV19 and TRBJ1-2, the complete variable domain reads DGGITQSPKYLFRKEGQNVTLSCEQNLNHDAMYWYRQDPGQGLRLIYYSQIVNDFQKGDIAEGYSVSREKKESFPLTVTSAQKNPTAFYLCASSIAPGSDNYGYTFGSGTRLTVV.

The chain uses TRBV2 and TRBJ2-3; 9 bases are a match to TRBD1. Unmatched junction bases numbered 7, after V lost 6 bases and J lost 3 bases. The CDR3 has 15 amino acids. Germline CDR1 is SNHLY and CDR2 is FYNNEI. CDR3 region: CASSEGQGETDTQYF. CDR3 in DNA: TGTGCCAGCAGCGAGGGACAGGGAGAGACAGATACGCAGTATTTT.